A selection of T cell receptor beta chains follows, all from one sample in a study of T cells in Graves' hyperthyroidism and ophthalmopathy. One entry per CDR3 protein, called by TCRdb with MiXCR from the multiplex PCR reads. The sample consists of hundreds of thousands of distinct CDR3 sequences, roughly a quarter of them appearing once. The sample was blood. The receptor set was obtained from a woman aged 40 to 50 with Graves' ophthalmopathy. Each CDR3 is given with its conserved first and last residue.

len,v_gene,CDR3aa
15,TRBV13,CASSPGGGRSYEQYF
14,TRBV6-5,CASTRQGASQPQHF
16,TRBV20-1,CSAQSGRMGESYEQYF
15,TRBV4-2,CACSQDLGVGGELFF
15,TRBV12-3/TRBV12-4,CASSKDRAYSYEQYF
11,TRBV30,CAWASQETQYF
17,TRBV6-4,CASSDRKWRQGTGEAFF
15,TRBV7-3,CASSPYRTGWDEQYF
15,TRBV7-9,CASSPGRTNTGELFF
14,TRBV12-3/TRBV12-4,CASSLRGARNEQFF
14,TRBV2,CASLRLALYNEQFF
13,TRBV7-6,CASSLETGYEQYF
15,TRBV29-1,CSVARGGGSQETQYF
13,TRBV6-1,CASSVEKHTEAFF
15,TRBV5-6,CASSPRGEGLTEAFF
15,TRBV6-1,CASSERTSGSHEQYF
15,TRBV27,CASSSPATGQETQYF
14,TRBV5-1,CASSVRETNTEAFF
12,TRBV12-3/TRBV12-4,CASSPDRLGYTF